These 11 T cell receptor beta chains were all obtained from the same sample, sequenced in a study of blood T cell repertoires in COVID-19. The assay was immunoSEQ multiplex PCR, and TCRdb's table has in-frame clones only and misses some. This sample has about 210,000 clones, with 75% to 90% found just once. The sequenced sample consisted of PBMCs or T cells enriched from blood (not recorded which). These receptors came from a woman in her 30s who had been exposed to COVID-19.

The gene calls are TRBV5-1 and TRBJ1-2; 7 bases agree with TRBD1. The ends lost 0 bases at V and 2 bases at J; junction bases unmatched: 1. CDR3 size: 14 residues. The germline V gene has CDR1 SGHRS and CDR2 YFSETQ. DNA for the CDR3: TGCGCCAGCAGCTTGGAGGGACAGAACTATGGCTACACCTTC. This sequence encodes CASSLEGQNYGYTF.

The chain employs TRBV6-5 and TRBJ2-3; 10 bases are shared with TRBD2. CDR3 length: 16 residues. The junction had 3 bases not matched to a gene; V was cut back by 2 bases and J by 1 base. The germline CDR1 and CDR2 sequences are MNHEY and SVGAGI. This chain's CDR3 is CASSYGLAGGTDTQYF. The CDR3 DNA sequence: TGTGCCAGCAGTTACGGGCTAGCGGGGGGCACAGATACGCAGTATTTT.

The rearrangement uses TRBV4-1 and TRBJ2-1; the match to TRBD1 covers 9 bases. The CDR3 loop spans 14 amino acids. The germline V gene has CDR1 MGHRA and CDR2 YSYEKL. Trimming cost V 7 bases and J 7 bases; bases outside gene matches: 8. The CDR3 DNA follows: TGCGCCAGCAAGAGGGACAGGGCGGGGAATGAGCAGTTCTTC. Translation: CASKRDRAGNEQFF.

The chain is built from TRBV15 and TRBJ1-4; D is undetermined. The CDR3 is 15 residues long. With 0 bases removed from V and 4 bases from J, the gap between germline ends came to 9 bases. Germline-derived CDR1 and CDR2 are LNHNV and YYDKDF (reference sequence). CDR3 DNA: TGTGCCACCAGCAGAGATGGAGACTATAATGAAAAACTGTTTTTT. Protein product: CATSRDGDYNEKLFF.

The chain joins TRBV7-2 to TRBJ2-7; 7 positions match TRBD1. V dropped 5 bases and J dropped 3; count of bases not matched to a gene: 7. The CDR3 extends over 14 amino acids. Germline values: CDR1 SGHTA, CDR2 FQGNSA. In nucleotides, the CDR3 is TGTGCCAGCAGCCGGGACAGCAAAAACTACGAGCAGTACTTC. It codes for CASSRDSKNYEQYF.

The chain couples TRBV9 to TRBJ2-1, with TRBD2 matching over 13 bases. In germline, CDR1 is SGDLS, CDR2 YYNGEE. Trimming at V came to 4 bases and at J to 0 bases, leaving 7 bases not matched to a gene. There are 18 residues in the CDR3. The chain's CDR3 is CASSLGGLAGTSYNEQFF. DNA of the CDR3: TGTGCCAGCAGCCTTGGGGGACTAGCGGGGACCTCCTACAATGAGCAGTTCTTC.

The CDR3 sequence: CASSVAGTSGNTIYF. The CDR3, as DNA: TGTGCCAGCAGCGTAGCTGGCACCTCTGGAAACACCATATATTTT. The chain uses TRBV9 and TRBJ1-3; D call uncertain. Germline CDR1 is SGDLS and CDR2 is YYNGEE. Trimming stripped 0 bases from V and 0 bases from J, with 7 bases between. The CDR3 has 15 residues.

The CDR3 sequence: CASSYGLAGGEQYF. The CDR3 bases are TGTGCCAGCAGTTACGGGTTAGCGGGGGGGGAGCAGTACTTC. The chain employs TRBV6-6 and TRBJ2-7, with 11 bases that match TRBD2. The CDR3 has 14 residues. V dropped 2 bases and J dropped 7; count of bases not matched to a gene: 4. Germline CDR1 and CDR2: MNHNY and SVGAGI (reference sequence).

V gene TRBV6-5 combines with J gene TRBJ2-1, with 7 bases aligning to TRBD2. The junction had 7 bases not matched to a gene; V was cut back by 2 bases and J by 9 bases. This CDR3 is built from 14 residues. Germline values: CDR1 MNHEY, CDR2 SVGAGI. The CDR3 is CASSYGGRGSEQFF. The CDR3 DNA is TGTGCCAGCAGTTACGGTGGGAGGGGAAGTGAGCAGTTCTTC.

The V and J genes are TRBV9 and TRBJ2-2, with D unclear. The V gene's germline CDR1 is SGDLS and CDR2 YYNGEE. There are 14 residues in the CDR3. Trimming pared 1 base from V and 3 bases from J, leaving 7 bases between. CDR3 protein: CASSVQAHTGELFF. The CDR3 DNA follows: TGTGCCAGCAGCGTACAGGCCCACACCGGGGAGCTGTTTTTT.

This chain connects TRBV10-3 to TRBJ2-1; D is perhaps TRBD2 (5 bases). The CDR3 consists of 16 residues. From germline, CDR1 is ENHRY and CDR2 SYGVKD. Trimming pared 5 bases from V and 9 bases from J, leaving 23 bases between. In DNA form, the CDR3 reads TGTGCCATCAGTCCGACGGGCCACATAAACGAGGGTGAGCAGTTCTTC. Protein product: CAISPTGHINEGEQFF.